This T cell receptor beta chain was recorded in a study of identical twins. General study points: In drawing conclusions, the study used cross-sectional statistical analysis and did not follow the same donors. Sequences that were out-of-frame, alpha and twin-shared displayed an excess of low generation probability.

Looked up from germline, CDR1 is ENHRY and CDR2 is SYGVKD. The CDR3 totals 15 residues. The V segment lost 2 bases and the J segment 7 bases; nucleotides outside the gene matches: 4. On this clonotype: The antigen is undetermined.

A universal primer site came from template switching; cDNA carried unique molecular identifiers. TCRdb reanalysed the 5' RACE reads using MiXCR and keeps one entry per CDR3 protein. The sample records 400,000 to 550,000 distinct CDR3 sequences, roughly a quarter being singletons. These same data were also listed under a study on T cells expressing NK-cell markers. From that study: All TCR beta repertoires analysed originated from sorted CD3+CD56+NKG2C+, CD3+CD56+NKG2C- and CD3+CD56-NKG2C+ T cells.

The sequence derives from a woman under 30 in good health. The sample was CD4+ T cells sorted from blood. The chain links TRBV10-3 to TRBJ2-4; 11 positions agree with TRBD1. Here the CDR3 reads CAISEIGQGANIQYF. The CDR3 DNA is TGTGCCATCAGTGAGATTGGACAGGGGGCCAACATTCAGTACTTC.